These 20 T cell receptor beta chains were sequenced from one sample in a study of regulatory T cells in long-lasting Graves disease. The time point denotes: persistent/refractory GD, antithyroid drugs over 5 years with positive TRAb. PBMCs were the source of the RNA used for TCR sequencing. TCR beta libraries were built with iRepertoire HTBI primers and Arm-PCR of CDR3 regions. TCRdb reprocessed the multiplex PCR reads with MiXCR, giving one entry per CDR3 protein. The sample consists of 300,000 to 350,000 distinct CDR3 sequences, about 20% of them appearing once. The source was peripheral blood mononuclear cells (PBMCs), collected when the disease was refractory, from a patient treated with antithyroid drugs. These receptor sequences come from a female donor with Graves disease.

A few counts support this clonotype. The V and J genes are TRBV6-2 or TRBV6-3 and TRBJ1-1; D gene uncertain. This CDR3 contains 12 residues. CDR1 is MNHEY and CDR2 is SVGEGT in the germline V gene. Trimming removed 2 bases at V and 7 bases at J, with 8 bases between. The CDR3 protein is CASSYIGFEAFF. The CDR3, as DNA: TGTGCCAGCAGTTACATTGGGTTTGAAGCTTTCTTT.

The table lists this clonotype with a few counts. This rearrangement joins TRBV4-1 to TRBJ1-2, with D hard to call. The germline CDR1 and CDR2 sequences are MGHRA and YSYEKL. Trimming shortened V by 0 bases and J by 5 bases, and 16 bases separated the two germline ends. This CDR3 has 16 amino acids. The CDR3 coding sequence is TGCGCCAGCAGCCAAGATTCGGCCACCACTGAGTATGGCTACACCTTC. It encodes CASSQDSATTEYGYTF.

This clonotype was observed at least ten times. The V gene is TRBV7-9, the J gene TRBJ2-5; D not certain. CDR1 is SEHNR, CDR2 FQNEAQ, per germline (reference sequence). Trimming took 1 base from V and 0 from J, leaving 12 bases between them. There are 16 residues in the CDR3. The CDR3 sequence: CASSLVPSPYQETQYF. CDR3 DNA sequence: TGTGCCAGCAGCTTAGTCCCTTCACCGTACCAAGAGACCCAGTACTTC.

This clonotype has just a few counts. The J gene is TRBJ1-3, the V gene TRBV12-3 or TRBV12-4; D unresolved. Deletions cut 7 bases from V and 9 bases from J, with 22 bases between. The CDR3 consists of 15 residues. The CDR3 is CASNLGGAGGGTIYF. As DNA, the CDR3 is TGTGCCAGCAATCTGGGAGGAGCAGGCGGAGGCACCATATATTTT.

The CDR3 here is CAISESAGGGNTEAFF. The CDR3 DNA reads TGTGCCATCAGTGAAAGTGCCGGGGGGGGGAACACTGAAGCTTTCTTT. The chain has TRBV10-3 and TRBJ1-1; a possible D gene is TRBD1 (5 bases). Germline V CDR1 and CDR2: ENHRY, SYGVKD. V was shortened by 3 bases and J by 1 base, with 15 bases between the two germline ends. This CDR3 is 16 amino acids long.

V is TRBV7-9 and J is TRBJ2-7; TRBD2 agrees at 7 bases. Germline trimming cut 1 base from V and 3 bases from J; bases unmatched to any gene: 12. In germline, CDR1 is SEHNR, CDR2 FQNEAQ (reference sequence). This CDR3 contains 17 residues. The CDR3: CASSLVSSGGFRYEQYF. The CDR3 DNA follows: TGTGCCAGCAGCTTAGTATCATCCGGGGGGTTTCGCTACGAGCAGTACTTC.

This chain links TRBV6-1 with TRBJ1-2; 9 bases agree with TRBD1. The CDR3 has 15 amino acids. Trimming at V came to 6 bases and at J to 7 bases, leaving 12 bases not matched to a gene. CDR1 is MNHNS, CDR2 SASEGT, per germline. The CDR3 loop is CASRPSLDRGRGYTF. The CDR3 DNA reads as TGTGCCAGCAGGCCCTCCCTGGACAGGGGACGTGGCTACACCTTC.

This clonotype was seen repeatedly, ten times or more. The CDR3 coding sequence is TGTGCCAGCAGTCCTTTGACAGGGGGCGGTCAGCCCCAGCATTTT. It encodes CASSPLTGGGQPQHF. The chain recombines TRBV12-3 or TRBV12-4 with TRBJ1-5, with TRBD1 matching over 10 bases. Trimming took 5 bases from V and 6 from J; bases not matched to a gene: 7. The CDR3 consists of 15 residues.

This clonotype turned up a few times. The chain links TRBV9 to TRBJ1-1; TRBD1 matches 9 bases. Per the germline V gene, CDR1 is SGDLS and CDR2 is YYNGEE. The CDR3 totals 14 residues. V shed 4 bases, J shed 11 bases, and the junction held 12 bases outside the gene matches. CDR3 in DNA: TGTGCCAGCAGCCCTACAGGGGGCGCAGGGCGGGCTTTCTTT. Translated, it gives CASSPTGGAGRAFF.

This clonotype appeared many times. This chain uses TRBV5-1 with TRBJ1-1; 9 nucleotides line up with TRBD1. The CDR3 contains 15 residues. Trimming removed 0 bases from V and 8 bases from J; junction bases left unmatched: 8. Germline-derived CDR1 and CDR2 are SGHRS and YFSETQ. As DNA, the CDR3 is TGCGCCAGCAGCTTGGAAGGGACAGGGTTCGCGGAAGCTTTCTTT. It codes for CASSLEGTGFAEAFF.

This clonotype was counted between two and nine times. The J gene is TRBJ2-7, the V gene TRBV6-1; D is possibly TRBD1 (7 bases). This CDR3 region has 14 residues. V was cut by 8 bases and J by 4 bases, with 18 bases left in between. The germline CDR1 and CDR2 sequences are MNHNS and SASEGT. In nucleotides, the CDR3 is TGTGCCAGCCGACAGGGAGGTGCCCTTTACGAGCAGTACTTC. Amino acids: CASRQGGALYEQYF.

The table lists this clonotype with many counts. The chain couples TRBV12-3 or TRBV12-4 to TRBJ2-2, with D tentatively TRBD2 (6 bases). The CDR3 covers 13 residues. The V end lost 5 bases, the J end lost 5 bases, and 9 bases lay between the germline ends. CDR3 nucleotide sequence: TGTGCCAGCAGTCAACTAGCAACCGGGGAGCTGTTTTTT. It codes for CASSQLATGELFF.

The sample holds a few counts of this clonotype. J is TRBJ2-2 and V is TRBV30, with D possibly matching TRBD1 (5 bases). The germline V gene has CDR1 GTSNPN and CDR2 SVGIG (reference sequence). This CDR3 contains 14 residues. Trimming left V 1 base short and J 4 bases short, with 10 bases between. CDR3 residues: CAWSGRQTTGELFF. The CDR3 nucleotides read TGTGCCTGGAGTGGACGACAGACCACCGGGGAGCTGTTTTTT.

The chain carries TRBV13 and TRBJ2-3; 11 positions agree with TRBD1. The CDR3 covers 16 residues. CDR1 is PRHDT, CDR2 FYEKMQ, per germline (reference sequence). The V segment lost 4 bases and the J segment 4 bases; nucleotides outside the gene matches: 7. The CDR3 loop is CASSWTGGAGADTQYF. CDR3 sequence (DNA): TGTGCCAGCAGCTGGACAGGGGGCGCGGGCGCAGATACGCAGTATTTT.

This chain links TRBV28 with TRBJ2-3, with a weak D call TRBD2 (6 bases). CDR1 is MDHEN, CDR2 SYDVKM, per germline. The V end was cut by 5 bases, the J end by 2 bases, with 17 bases between. This CDR3 is built from 16 residues. The CDR3 bases are TGTGCCAGCAGTCCCCGACTAGTCCGCTCCACAGATACGCAGTATTTT. It specifies CASSPRLVRSTDTQYF.

The rearrangement uses TRBV4-2 and TRBJ1-5; no clear D. Trimming took 5 bases from V and 1 from J, leaving 9 bases between them. Germline values: CDR1 LGHNA, CDR2 YNFKEQ. The CDR3 contains 14 residues. This CDR3 is CASSLYASNQPQHF. DNA for the CDR3: TGTGCCAGCAGCTTGTACGCCAGCAATCAGCCCCAGCATTTT.

The chain joins TRBV13 to TRBJ1-6, with 9 bases lining up with TRBD1. Germline trimming cut 5 bases from V and 4 bases from J; bases unmatched to any gene: 9. The length of the CDR3 is 17 residues. The V gene's germline CDR1 is PRHDT and CDR2 FYEKMQ (reference sequence). CDR3 in amino acids: CASSLEQGAGYNSPLHF. The CDR3 bases are TGTGCCAGCAGCCTTGAACAGGGGGCGGGATATAATTCACCCCTCCACTTT.

This clonotype was found many times. This chain joins TRBV9 and TRBJ2-5; tentatively, D is TRBD1 (6 bases). The V end lost 0 bases, the J end lost 5 bases, and 14 bases lay between the germline ends. Per germline, CDR1 SGDLS and CDR2 YYNGEE. The CDR3 sequence is 15 residues long. The CDR3 sequence is CASSVGGGRGETQYF. The CDR3 DNA reads as TGTGCCAGCAGCGTAGGAGGGGGTAGGGGCGAGACCCAGTACTTC. Combining the CDR3 with reference TRBV9 and TRBJ2-5 gives the whole variable domain DSGVTQTPKHLITATGQRVTLRCSPRSGDLSVYWYQQSLDQGLQFLIQYYNGEERAKGNILERFSAQQFPDLHSELNLSSLELGDSALYFCASSVGGGRGETQYFGPGTRLLVL.

This clonotype appeared many times. The chain has TRBV7-9 and TRBJ1-1; 7 bases match TRBD1. The CDR3 sequence is 14 residues long. Germline V CDR1 and CDR2: SEHNR, FQNEAQ (reference sequence). The V segment lost 5 bases and the J segment 1 base; nucleotides outside the gene matches: 4. The CDR3 region is CASSTNRGNTEAFF. The CDR3 nucleotides are TGTGCCAGCAGCACCAACAGGGGGAACACTGAAGCTTTCTTT. Filled out from reference TRBV7-9 and TRBJ1-1, the complete variable domain reads DTGVSQNPRHKITKRGQNVTFRCDPISEHNRLYWYRQTLGQGPEFLTYFQNEAQLEKSRLLSDRFSAERPKGSFSTLEIQRTEQGDSAMYLCASSTNRGNTEAFFGQGTRLTVV.

The count of this clonotype is one. With a far larger clone one base away, a read error is the likely cause. The rearrangement uses TRBV7-3 and TRBJ2-2; the D gene is possibly TRBD2 (6 bases). CDR1 and CDR2 from the germline V gene are SGHTA and FQGTGA. CDR3 size: 15 residues. Here the CDR3 reads CASSLSVRNTGGLFF. The CDR3 region has the DNA TGTGCCAGCAGCTTAAGCGTAAGGAACACCGGGGGGCTGTTTTTT.